The 17 T cell receptor beta chains reported below all come from one sample, sequenced in a study of blood T cell repertoires in COVID-19. TCRdb keeps only in-frame clones here, not all; method: immunoSEQ multiplex PCR. The sample holds approximately 210,000 clones; around 80% are singletons and the top ten take roughly 4.3%. The sequenced sample was PBMCs or T cells enriched from blood (not recorded which). The receptors here all came from a man aged 25 to 40 with acute COVID-19.

This clone was seen more than once but under ten times. J is TRBJ1-5 and V is TRBV7-2, with 7 nucleotides matching TRBD1. This CDR3 has 16 residues. The germline gives CDR1 SGHTA, CDR2 FQGNSA. V shed 2 bases, J shed 1 base, and the junction held 5 bases outside the gene matches. DNA of the CDR3: TGTGCCAGCAGCTTACTCACAGGGGTGAGCAATCAGCCCCAGCATTTT. Translating gives CASSLLTGVSNQPQHF.

The chain has TRBV7-9 and TRBJ1-6; no definite D call. CDR1 is SEHNR and CDR2 is FQNEAQ in the germline V gene (reference sequence). This CDR3 is built from 14 residues. Trimming removed 6 bases from V and 6 bases from J, with 12 bases in between. CDR3 protein: CASRRSDFNSPLHF. CDR3 coding DNA: TGTGCCAGCAGGAGGTCAGACTTTAATTCACCCCTCCACTTT. Full variable domain (outside the CDR3, taken from reference TRBV7-9 and TRBJ1-6): DTGVSQNPRHKITKRGQNVTFRCDPISEHNRLYWYRQTLGQGPEFLTYFQNEAQLEKSRLLSDRFSAERPKGSFSTLEIQRTEQGDSAMYLCASRRSDFNSPLHFGNGTRLTVT.

The rearrangement links TRBV9 to TRBJ2-2; D uncertain. V was pared by 3 bases and J by 4 bases, with 4 bases between. The CDR3 contains 12 residues. CDR1 and CDR2 (germline): SGDLS, YYNGEE. The chain's CDR3 is CASSAGTGELFF. CDR3 nucleotide sequence: TGTGCCAGCAGCGCGGGCACCGGGGAGCTGTTTTTT.

In its sample, this clone was seen many times. This chain links TRBV18 with TRBJ1-6; 7 nucleotides agree with TRBD1. Trimming at V came to 4 bases and at J to 9 bases, leaving 6 bases not matched to a gene. CDR3 length: 14 residues. Germline-derived CDR1 and CDR2 are KGHSH and LQKENI. The CDR3 loop reads CASSRQGRSSPLHF. CDR3 bases: TGTGCCAGCTCACGACAGGGAAGGAGTTCACCCCTCCACTTT.

This clone was seen many times. The chain uses TRBV14 and TRBJ2-1; TRBD2 agrees at 8 bases. Germline values: CDR1 SGHDN, CDR2 FVKESK. Trimming took 2 bases from V and 7 from J; bases not matched to a gene: 7. The length of the CDR3 is 15 residues. DNA for the CDR3: TGTGCCAGCAGCCAAACAGCGGGGGCGGGGAATGAGCAGTTCTTC. This encodes CASSQTAGAGNEQFF.

This clone was counted once. The rearrangement links TRBV21-1 to TRBJ2-2; the D call TRBD1 from the table was never checked on the DNA. TRBV21-1 is shown as a pseudogene. This CDR3 has 17 residues. CDR3 loop: CASSKTYKGCSTGELFF. Here the CDR3 DNA reads TGTGCCAGCAGCAAGACATACAAGGGGTGCAGCACCGGGGAGCTGTTTTTT.

V usage is TRBV11-1 and J usage is TRBJ2-7; D gene unclear. The V gene lost 4 bases and the J gene lost 5 bases, with 6 bases spanning the gap. CDR1 and CDR2 (germline): SGHAT, FQDESV (reference sequence). The CDR3 is made up of 11 amino acids. In nucleotides, the CDR3 is TGTGCCAGCAGCTGGGCTCACGAGCAGTACTTC. The encoded protein is CASSWAHEQYF.

This clone was detected a few times. V and J are TRBV9 and TRBJ2-7; D perhaps matches TRBD1 (6 bases). The ends were cut back, 0 bases at V and 2 bases at J, with 12 bases in the middle. This CDR3 is built from 15 residues. Germline V CDR1 and CDR2: SGDLS, YYNGEE. The CDR3 nucleotides read TGTGCCAGCAGCGTAGGGACAGTTCCTACCTACGAGCAGTACTTC. It translates to CASSVGTVPTYEQYF.

The chain couples TRBV9 to TRBJ1-1; D unclear. The germline V and J ends were trimmed by 2 bases and 2 bases, with 7 bases remaining between them. CDR1 and CDR2 from the germline V gene are SGDLS and YYNGEE. This CDR3 is built from 13 residues. The CDR3 nucleotides are TGTGCCAGCAGCGTGGAGGGTAACACTGAAGCTTTCTTT. It specifies CASSVEGNTEAFF.

This chain uses TRBV4-1 with TRBJ2-7, with TRBD1 matching 9 bases. Germline V gene data show CDR1 as MGHRA and CDR2 as YSYEKL. With V trimmed by 0 bases and J by 7 bases, 7 bases remained unmatched. The CDR3 consists of 15 residues. CDR3 DNA: TGCGCCAGCAGCCAAGAGGGGACAGGGACTTGGGAGCAGTACTTC. Translation gives CASSQEGTGTWEQYF.

The chain couples TRBV7-9 to TRBJ1-2; D is undetermined. Trimming took 5 bases from V and 1 from J, leaving 8 bases between them. This CDR3 is 13 amino acids long. Germline CDR1 reads SEHNR; CDR2 reads FQNEAQ (reference sequence). The CDR3 loop reads CASSPRNNYGYTF. CDR3 sequence (DNA): TGTGCCAGCAGCCCTCGTAATAACTATGGCTACACCTTC.

The chain joins TRBV9 to TRBJ2-3; weak D call: TRBD2 (5 bases). V lost 1 base to trimming and J lost 2 bases, with 11 bases between them. This CDR3 contains 15 residues. Germline loops: CDR1 SGDLS, CDR2 YYNGEE. This CDR3 is CASSVFKRNTDTQYF. CDR3 nucleotide sequence: TGTGCCAGCAGCGTATTCAAGCGGAACACAGATACGCAGTATTTT.

About this clone: The sample contains more than one DNA sequence encoding this CDR3. This chain links TRBV3-1 (or the pseudogene TRBV3-2) with TRBJ1-3, with D possibly being TRBD1 (5 bases). Per germline, CDR1 LGHDT and CDR2 YNNKEL (reference sequence). CDR3 size: 14 residues. The V end was cut by 4 bases, the J end by 1 base, with 8 bases between. DNA of the CDR3: TGTGCCAGCAGCCTACAGGTATCTGGAAACACCATATATTTT. It is translated as CASSLQVSGNTIYF.

This chain links TRBV28 with TRBJ1-6, with 8 bases lining up with TRBD1. Germline V gives CDR1 MDHEN, CDR2 SYDVKM. V lost 5 bases, J lost 6 bases, and 6 bases stayed unmatched. This CDR3 region has 15 residues. The CDR3 reads CASSPRQGFNSPLHF. The CDR3, as DNA: TGTGCCAGCAGTCCCCGACAGGGGTTTAATTCACCCCTCCACTTT.

The rearrangement joins TRBV6-7 to TRBJ2-1; 7 bases agree with TRBD1. TRBV6-7 is given ORF status, its function remaining uncertain. The CDR3 is made up of 17 amino acids. After removal of 2 bases from V and 5 bases from J, the junction contained 12 bases not matched to a gene. Here the CDR3 reads CASSYRRQGRANNEQFF. The CDR3 bases are TGTGCCAGCAGTTACCGTCGACAGGGAAGGGCCAACAATGAGCAGTTCTTC.

The table lists this clone with a count of one. The chain uses TRBV5-1 and TRBJ1-1, with 7 bases fitting TRBD1. CDR1 and CDR2 (germline): SGHRS, YFSETQ. There are 14 residues in the CDR3. With V trimmed by 5 bases and J by 1 base, 5 bases remained unmatched. This CDR3 reads CASSADRRNTEAFF. The CDR3 DNA follows: TGCGCCAGCAGTGCGGACAGGCGGAACACTGAAGCTTTCTTT.

This rearrangement joins TRBV18 to TRBJ2-1; 8 bases agree with TRBD2. This CDR3 contains 16 residues. The germline V gene encodes CDR1 KGHSH and CDR2 LQKENI. Trimming cost V 0 bases and J 4 bases; bases outside gene matches: 5. In DNA, the CDR3 is TGTGCCAGCTCACCACCGGAGCGGGGGATTTACAATGAGCAGTTCTTC. The encoded protein is CASSPPERGIYNEQFF.